The T cell receptor beta chain under discussion was sequenced for a study of blood T cell repertoires in COVID-19. Looking at the study overall: T cells, B-cell-depleted T cells, or PBMCs supplied cDNA or gDNA.

Authors' methods: Estimates of nucleated cell counts were drawn from the amplification of reference gene primers. Profiled with immunoSEQ multiplex PCR; TCRdb holds only in-frame clones, not every one. V, J and clone size are taken as reported in that table, and D and trimming were inferred from the DNA itself. The sample comprises just over 250,000 clones, about 87% of which are singletons, and 10% rests with the top ten. The CDR3 has 14 residues. Trimming took off 1 base at V and 7 bases at J, with 11 bases between the two ends. Germline V gene data show CDR1 as SGHKS and CDR2 as YYEKEE (reference sequence).

The rearrangement uses TRBV5-5 and TRBJ1-4, with D possibly TRBD1 on 5 matching bases. The sequenced material came from peripheral blood. The origin of this receptor is a woman aged 70-85 years with COVID-19, enrolled during active disease. This CDR3 reads CASSLNGAAEKLFF. Here the CDR3 DNA reads TGTGCCAGCAGCTTGAATGGGGCAGCTGAAAAACTGTTTTTT. The full variable domain, with the rest looked up from reference TRBV5-5 and TRBJ1-4, is DAGVTQSPTHLIKTRGQQVTLRCSPISGHKSVSWYQQVLGQGPQFIFQYYEKEERGRGNFPDRFSARQFPNYSSELNVNALLLGDSALYLCASSLNGAAEKLFFGSGTQLSVL.